These 8 T cell receptor beta chains originate from one sample sequenced in a study of T cell responses to AZD1222 COVID-19 vaccine. Data came from immunoSEQ multiplex PCR; TCRdb stores just in-frame clones and leaves some out. The data contain roughly 93,000 clones, about 90% of them singletons. The specimen was peripheral blood, collected on day 0 of MenACWY control vaccination. All receptors come from an adult in good health.

V usage is TRBV24-1 and J usage is TRBJ1-5, with a tentative D call TRBD1 (5 bases). The CDR3 sequence is 14 residues long. Germline V gives CDR1 KGHDR, CDR2 SFDVKD. V was pared by 4 bases and J by 1 base, with 7 bases between. The CDR3 sequence: CATSDRVSNQPQHF. CDR3 DNA: TGTGCCACCAGTGACAGGGTGAGCAATCAGCCCCAGCATTTT.

The chain links TRBV3-1 (or the pseudogene TRBV3-2) to TRBJ2-3; tentative D call: TRBD2 (6 bases). Germline lookup yields CDR1 LGHDT and CDR2 YNNKEL (reference sequence). This CDR3 contains 16 residues. V was trimmed by 4 bases and J by 0 bases, leaving 14 bases between them. As DNA, the CDR3 is TGTGCCAGCAGCCCCCTAGGCGGGGTTAGCACAGATACGCAGTATTTT. Its translation: CASSPLGGVSTDTQYF.

The chain uses TRBV6-7 and TRBJ2-3, with a weak D call TRBD1 (5 bases). TRBV6-7 is reported as an ORF; its role is uncertain. V was shortened by 0 bases and J by 0 bases, with 7 bases between the two germline ends. The CDR3 spans 15 residues. CDR3 protein: CASSYSGHSTDTQYF. The CDR3 nucleotides read TGTGCCAGCAGTTACTCTGGACATAGCACAGATACGCAGTATTTT.

The table lists this clone with a count of one. The gene calls are TRBV12-5 and TRBJ2-5; D is tentatively TRBD1 or TRBD2 (5 bases each). V was trimmed by 7 bases and J by 1 base, leaving 10 bases between them. The length of the CDR3 is 13 residues. CDR1 LGHNT and CDR2 FRNRAP come from the germline V gene. The CDR3 coding sequence is TGTGCTAGTGCGGGGCAGAGCCAAGAGACCCAGTACTTC. It specifies CASAGQSQETQYF.

This sequence joins TRBV2 and TRBJ1-2, with TRBD1 matching over 7 bases. Germline CDR1 and CDR2: SNHLY and FYNNEI. V was clipped by 11 bases and J by 5 bases; unmatched bases: 14. This CDR3 is 14 amino acids long. CDR3 bases: TGTGCCGTCGACCGGGGTGGACAGGATTATGGCTACACCTTC. It encodes CAVDRGGQDYGYTF.

This clone is medium-sized within its sample. The chain joins TRBV5-4 to TRBJ2-7; 7 bases align to TRBD2. Germline V lookup: CDR1 SGHNT, CDR2 YYREEE (reference sequence). Trimming at V came to 3 bases and at J to 0 bases, leaving 6 bases not matched to a gene. This CDR3 has 15 residues. This CDR3 reads CASSSKRGRSYEQYF. The CDR3 DNA is TGTGCCAGCAGCTCGAAGCGGGGCCGCTCCTACGAGCAGTACTTC.

The chain recombines TRBV11-3 with TRBJ2-1; tentatively, D is TRBD2 (6 bases). The CDR3 runs 15 residues. The germline V gene has CDR1 SGHNT and CDR2 YENEEA. V dropped 5 bases and J dropped 2 bases, with 13 bases sitting between them. The CDR3 DNA is TGTGCCAGCAGCCTCAGCGGGCGTGCCTACAATGAGCAGTTCTTC. As protein: CASSLSGRAYNEQFF.

The V call is TRBV11-2, the J call TRBJ1-4; D might be TRBD1 (6 bases). V lost 1 base and J 7 bases, leaving 10 bases between the germline ends. Germline CDR1 SGHAT, CDR2 FQNNGV. The CDR3 extends over 14 amino acids. The CDR3 sequence: CASSLGGGPEKLFF. The CDR3 DNA follows: TGTGCCAGCAGCTTAGGGGGGGGGCCTGAAAAACTGTTTTTT.